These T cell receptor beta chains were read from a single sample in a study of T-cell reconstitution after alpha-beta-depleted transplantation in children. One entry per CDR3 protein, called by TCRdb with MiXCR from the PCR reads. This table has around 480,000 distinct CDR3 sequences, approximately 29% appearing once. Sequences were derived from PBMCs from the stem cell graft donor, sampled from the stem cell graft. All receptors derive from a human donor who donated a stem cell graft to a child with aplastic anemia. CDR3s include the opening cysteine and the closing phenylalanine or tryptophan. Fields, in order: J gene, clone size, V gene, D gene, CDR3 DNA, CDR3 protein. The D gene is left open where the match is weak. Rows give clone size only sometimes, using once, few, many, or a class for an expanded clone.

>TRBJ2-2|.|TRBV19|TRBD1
TGTGCCAGTAACCAGGGGGCAGGCCCCGGGGAGCTGTTTTTT
CASNQGAGPGELFF
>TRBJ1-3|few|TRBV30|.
TGTGCCTGGAATACCCCCGGGACACCTTCTGGAAACACCATATATTTT
CAWNTPGTPSGNTIYF
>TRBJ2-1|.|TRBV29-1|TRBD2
TGCAGCGTTGAGGGTCCAGGGACTAGCGGGTACTCCTACAATGAGCAGTTCTTC
CSVEGPGTSGYSYNEQFF
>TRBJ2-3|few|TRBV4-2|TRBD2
TGTGCCAGCAGCCCCTCGGGCGGGAGTAGGGCAGATACGCAGTATTTT
CASSPSGGSRADTQYF
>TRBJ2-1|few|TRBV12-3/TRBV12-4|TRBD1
TGTGCCAGCAGTTCCGGCAGGGGGCCTTACAATGAGCAGTTCTTC
CASSSGRGPYNEQFF
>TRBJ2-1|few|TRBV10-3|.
TGTGCCATCAGTATTAACAATGAGCAGTTCTTC
CAISINNEQFF
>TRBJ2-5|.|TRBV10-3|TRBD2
TGTGCCATCAGTGAGGGGCTGGGACTAGCGGGAGGGTTGTACCAAGAGACCCAGTACTTC
CAISEGLGLAGGLYQETQYF
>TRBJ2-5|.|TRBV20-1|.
TGCAGTGCTTCCGGGACACCCCAAGAGACCCAGTACTTC
CSASGTPQETQYF
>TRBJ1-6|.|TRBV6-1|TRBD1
TGTGCCAGCAGTGAAGCTATCGGACAGGGGGTTCGAAATTCACCCCTCCACTTT
CASSEAIGQGVRNSPLHF
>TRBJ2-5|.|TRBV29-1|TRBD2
TGCAGCGTTGCGGCGGGAGTTGGAGAGACCCAGTACTTC
CSVAAGVGETQYF
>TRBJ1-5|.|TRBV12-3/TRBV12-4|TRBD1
TGTGCCAGCAGTTTAGGGTACAGGGGCCACAATCAGCCCCAGCATTTT
CASSLGYRGHNQPQHF
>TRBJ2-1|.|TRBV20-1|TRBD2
TGCAGTGCTAGTCGGCCTAGCGGGTACAATGAGCAGTTCTTC
CSASRPSGYNEQFF
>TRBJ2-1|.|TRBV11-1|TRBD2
TGTGCCAGCAGCTTAGCGAGGGGGACTAGCCCATACAGCTCCTACAATGAGCAGTTCTTC
CASSLARGTSPYSSYNEQFF
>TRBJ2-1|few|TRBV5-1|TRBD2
TGCGCCAGCGGCCTGGGACTAGTGCTTTTCGATGGGAACAATGAGCAGTTCTTC
CASGLGLVLFDGNNEQFF
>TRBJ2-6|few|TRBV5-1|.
TGCGCCAGCAGCTGGGGGGATCCTGGGGCCAACGTCCTGACTTTC
CASSWGDPGANVLTF
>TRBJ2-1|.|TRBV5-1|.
TGCGCCAGGACCGGGACTCAGTACAATGAGCAGTTCTTC
CARTGTQYNEQFF
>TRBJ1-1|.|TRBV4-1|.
TGCGCCAGCAGCCGCCGATTTGGGGTGGTTGACACTGAAGCTTTCTTT
CASSRRFGVVDTEAFF
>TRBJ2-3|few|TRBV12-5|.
TGTGCTAGTGGTTTGACTTCAGATACGCAGTATTTT
CASGLTSDTQYF
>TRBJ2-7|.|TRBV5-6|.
TGTGCCAGCAGGTCCGGGGACTCGCACTCCTACGAGCAGTACTTC
CASRSGDSHSYEQYF
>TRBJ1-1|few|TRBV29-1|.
TGCAGCGTTGGAACCCCCTCGGGTACTGAAGCTTTCTTT
CSVGTPSGTEAFF
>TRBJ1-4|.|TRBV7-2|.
TGTGCCAGCAGCTTAGGGGAGCGGGCAAATAATGAAAAACTGTTTTTT
CASSLGERANNEKLFF
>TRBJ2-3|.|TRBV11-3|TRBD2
TGTGCCAGCAGCTCTCTAGCGGGAGATACGCAGTATTTT
CASSSLAGDTQYF
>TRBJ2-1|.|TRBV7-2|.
TGTGCCAGCAGCCTACGACCAGCTGATAATGTTGAGCAGTTCTTC
CASSLRPADNVEQFF
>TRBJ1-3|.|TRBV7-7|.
TGTGCCAGCAGCCCTCGGACAGATGGAAACACCATATATTTT
CASSPRTDGNTIYF
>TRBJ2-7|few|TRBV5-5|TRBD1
TGTGCCAGCAAAACAGGGGCCACCACTACCTACGAGCAGTACTTC
CASKTGATTTYEQYF
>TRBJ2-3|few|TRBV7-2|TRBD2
TGTGCCAGCAGTTACGGACTAGCGGGAACATCAGATACGCAGTATTTT
CASSYGLAGTSDTQYF
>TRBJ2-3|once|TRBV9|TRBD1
TGTGCCAGCAGCGTGGGACAGGTATTCTTTTCCACAGATACGCAGTATTTT
CASSVGQVFFSTDTQYF
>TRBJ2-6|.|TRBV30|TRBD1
TGTGCCTGGAGTACAGGGGCGGCCAACGTCCTGACTTTC
CAWSTGAANVLTF
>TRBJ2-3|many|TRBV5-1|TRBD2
TGCGCCAGCAGCTTGAACCCTAGCGGGGCCAGCACAGATACGCAGTATTTT
CASSLNPSGASTDTQYF
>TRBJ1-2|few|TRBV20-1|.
TGCAGTACTACGCAAGGGAACGGCTACACCTTC
CSTTQGNGYTF
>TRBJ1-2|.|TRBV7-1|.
TGTGCCTGGCGCCTTGAAGGGCCTCCCTCCACCTTC
CAWRLEGPPSTF
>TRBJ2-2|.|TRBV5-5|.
TGTGCCAGCAGCTCCCGGGCACCGGGAACCGGGGAGCTGTTTTTT
CASSSRAPGTGELFF
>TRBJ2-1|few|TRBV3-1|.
TGTGCCAGCAGCCGTCAAACGGCTGACAATGAGCAGTTCTTC
CASSRQTADNEQFF
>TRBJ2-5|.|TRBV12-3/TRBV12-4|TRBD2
TGTGCCAGCATGGTCGGGGGGGAAGAGACCCAGTACTTC
CASMVGGEETQYF
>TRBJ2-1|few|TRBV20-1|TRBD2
TGCAGTGCTACTCTAGCGGCTGGGGACAATGAGCAGTTCTTC
CSATLAAGDNEQFF
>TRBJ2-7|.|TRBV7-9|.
TGTGCCAGCAGCCCCGCTCCGGGATCGGGCTACGAGCAGTACTTC
CASSPAPGSGYEQYF
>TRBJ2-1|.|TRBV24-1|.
TGTGCCACCAGTGATTTCGGAAGCTCCTACAATGAGCAGTTCTTC
CATSDFGSSYNEQFF
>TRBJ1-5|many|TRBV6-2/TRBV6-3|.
TGTGCCAGCAGTTACTCCGACAATCAGCCCCAGCATTTT
CASSYSDNQPQHF
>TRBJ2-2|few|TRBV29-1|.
TGCAGCGTGCGTAGAAGCGGGGAGCTGTTTTTT
CSVRRSGELFF
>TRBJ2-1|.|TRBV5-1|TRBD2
TGCGCCAGCAGCTTGGCCAGGGCTAGCGGCGATGAGCAGTTCTTC
CASSLARASGDEQFF
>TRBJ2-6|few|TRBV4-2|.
TGTGCCAGCAGCCAAGCTCGCCAGGGAGACTCTGGGGCCAACGTCCTGACTTTC
CASSQARQGDSGANVLTF
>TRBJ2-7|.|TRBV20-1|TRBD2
TGCAGTGCTAGAGATCTCCGACTCACTAGCGGGAGGAACGAGCAGTACTTC
CSARDLRLTSGRNEQYF
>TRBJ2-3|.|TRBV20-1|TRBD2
TGCAGTGCCGGAGCGGGAGTTAGCACAGATACGCAGTATTTT
CSAGAGVSTDTQYF
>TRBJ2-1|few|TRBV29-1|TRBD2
TGCAGCGTTATAACCGGGACTAGCGTCAACAATGAGCAGTTCTTC
CSVITGTSVNNEQFF
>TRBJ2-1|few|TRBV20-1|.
TGCAGTGCTAGTTCCGGGAGTAGGGGGTATGAGCAGTTCTTC
CSASSGSRGYEQFF
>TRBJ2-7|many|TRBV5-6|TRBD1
TGTGCCAGCACATGGACAGGGGTGAACGAGCAGTACTTC
CASTWTGVNEQYF
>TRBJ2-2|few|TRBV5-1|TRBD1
TGCGCCAGCAGCCAGACAGGGTGGAGCACCGGGGAGCTGTTTTTT
CASSQTGWSTGELFF
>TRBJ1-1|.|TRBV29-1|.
TGCAGCGTTGAACGGCGGCAGCAGAACACTGAAGCTTTCTTT
CSVERRQQNTEAFF
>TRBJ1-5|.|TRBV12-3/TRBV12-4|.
TGTGCCAGCACCGCGTGGGGGGATTCGGGAGGCAATCAGCCCCAGCATTTT
CASTAWGDSGGNQPQHF
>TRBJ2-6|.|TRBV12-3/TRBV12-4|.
TGTGCCAGCACCCTTAGGGGTACCGGGGCCAACGTCCTGACTTTC
CASTLRGTGANVLTF
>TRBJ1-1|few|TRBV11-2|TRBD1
TGTGCCAGCAGCTCAGGACAGGGTTGGAACACTGAAGCTTTCTTT
CASSSGQGWNTEAFF
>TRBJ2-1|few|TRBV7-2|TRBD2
TGTGCCAGCAGCTTACGCCCCGGGACTAGCGGGAGGTTCTCCTACAATGAGCAGTTCTTC
CASSLRPGTSGRFSYNEQFF
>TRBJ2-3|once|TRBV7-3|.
TGTGCCAGCAGTGATGAGGGCGGGCTTTCGACAGATACGCAGTATTTT
CASSDEGGLSTDTQYF